The clone carrying this T cell receptor (beta chain) was seen a handful of times. Its specificity is unknown. The data stem from a study of T-cell memory formation after mild COVID-19. Study findings and constraints: Pre-infection memory held some responding clones, suggesting pre-existing cross-reactive T cells responded.

Trimming removed 0 bases at V and 4 bases at J, with 13 bases between. The germline gives CDR1 MGHRA, CDR2 YSYEKL. This CDR3 is built from 15 residues. TCRdb re-derived calls from the 5' RACE reads in MiXCR, one entry per CDR3 protein. In the table there are fewer than 350,000 distinct CDR3 sequences, roughly 15% of which are singletons. The chain is built from TRBV4-1 and TRBJ2-7; TRBD1 might be the D (5 bases). The receptor comes from a man between 18 and 29 years old who had mild COVID-19 (a few samples of this study predate the infection). Cell type and time point are not known. The sequenced sample was PBMCs or a T cell subset sorted from them (not recorded which). The DNA for the CDR3 is TGCGCCAGCAGCCAAGAGCTCGCAGGGAAGTACGAGCAGTACTTC. The encoded protein is CASSQELAGKYEQYF.